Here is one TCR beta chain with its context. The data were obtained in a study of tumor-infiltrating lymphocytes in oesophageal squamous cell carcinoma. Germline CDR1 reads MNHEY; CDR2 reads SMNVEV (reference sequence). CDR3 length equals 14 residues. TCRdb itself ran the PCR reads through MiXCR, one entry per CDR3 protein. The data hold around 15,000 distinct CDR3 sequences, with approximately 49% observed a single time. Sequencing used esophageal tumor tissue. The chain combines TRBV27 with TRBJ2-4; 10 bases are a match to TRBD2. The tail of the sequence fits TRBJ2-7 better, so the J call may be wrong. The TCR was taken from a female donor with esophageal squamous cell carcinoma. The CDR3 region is CASSLTSGVYEQYF. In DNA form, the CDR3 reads TGTGCCAGCAGTTTAACTAGCGGGGTTTACGAGCAGTACTTC.